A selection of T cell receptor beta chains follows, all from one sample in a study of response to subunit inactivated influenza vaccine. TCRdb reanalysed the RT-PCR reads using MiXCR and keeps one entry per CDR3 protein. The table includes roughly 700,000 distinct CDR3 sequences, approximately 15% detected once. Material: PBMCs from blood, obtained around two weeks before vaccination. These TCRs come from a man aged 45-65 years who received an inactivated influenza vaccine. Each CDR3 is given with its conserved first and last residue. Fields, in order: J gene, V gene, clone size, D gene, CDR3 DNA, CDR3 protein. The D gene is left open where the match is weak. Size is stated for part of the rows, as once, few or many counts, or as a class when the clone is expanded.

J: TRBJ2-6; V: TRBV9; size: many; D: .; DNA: TGTGCCAGCAGCGTTACAGGCTCTGGGGCCAACGTCCTGACTTTC; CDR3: CASSVTGSGANVLTF
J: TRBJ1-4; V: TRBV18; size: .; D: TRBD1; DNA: TGTGCCAGCTCATCTCGGCAGGGGGATGAAAAACTGTTTTTT; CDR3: CASSSRQGDEKLFF
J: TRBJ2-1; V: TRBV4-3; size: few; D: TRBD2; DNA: TGCGCCAGCAGCCAAGTCCCGGGACTAGCTAATGAGCAGTTCTTC; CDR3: CASSQVPGLANEQFF
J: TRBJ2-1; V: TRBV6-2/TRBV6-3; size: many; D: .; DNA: TGTGCCAGCAGTTCCGTCTACAATGAGCAGTTCTTC; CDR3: CASSSVYNEQFF
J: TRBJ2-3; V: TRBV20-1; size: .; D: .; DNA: TGCAGTGCTAACCAATACCCGGACACCACAGATACGCAGTATTTT; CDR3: CSANQYPDTTDTQYF
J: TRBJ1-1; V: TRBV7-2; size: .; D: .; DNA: TGTGCCAGCAGCTTAGATCCGGGATTCAACACTGAAGCTTTCTTT; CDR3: CASSLDPGFNTEAFF
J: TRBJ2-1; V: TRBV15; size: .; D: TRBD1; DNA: TGTGCCACCAGCAGACCCGGACAGGGCGGCTACAATGAGCAGTTCTTC; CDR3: CATSRPGQGGYNEQFF
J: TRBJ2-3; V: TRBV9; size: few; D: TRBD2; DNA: TGTGCCAGCAGCCCATCGGGAGGTGGGAGAGGCACAGATACGCAGTATTTT; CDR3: CASSPSGGGRGTDTQYF
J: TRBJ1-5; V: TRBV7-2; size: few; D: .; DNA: TGTGCCAGCAGCCTTCCCGGTCTTGGAGGCAATCAGCCCCAGCATTTT; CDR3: CASSLPGLGGNQPQHF
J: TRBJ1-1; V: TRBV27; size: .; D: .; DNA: TGTGCCAGCAGGTGGGGACTGGCAGGGGACACTGAAGCTTTCTTT; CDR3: CASRWGLAGDTEAFF
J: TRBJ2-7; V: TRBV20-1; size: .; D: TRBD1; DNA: TGCAGTGCTAGAGATCATAGGGGACAGAACTACGAGCAGTACTTC; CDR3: CSARDHRGQNYEQYF
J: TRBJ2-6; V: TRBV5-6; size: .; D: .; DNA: TGTGCCAGGGGCCAAGGGCTTCGGGCCAACGTCCTGACTTTC; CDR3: CARGQGLRANVLTF
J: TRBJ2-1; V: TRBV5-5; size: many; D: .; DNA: TGTGCCAGCAGCTTGGAGCCAAGCTCCTACAATGAGCAGTTCTTC; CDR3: CASSLEPSSYNEQFF
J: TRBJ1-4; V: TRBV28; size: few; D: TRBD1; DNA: TGTGCCAGCAGTCCCTACGACAGGGGGTTGGCTTATGAAAAACTGTTTTTT; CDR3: CASSPYDRGLAYEKLFF
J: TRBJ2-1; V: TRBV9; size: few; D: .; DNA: TGTGCCAGCAGCGTATTAGGGAACAATGAGCAGTTCTTC; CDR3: CASSVLGNNEQFF
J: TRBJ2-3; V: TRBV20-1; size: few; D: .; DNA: TGCAGTGCTAGAGATATCCAGGGGGGACACACAGATACGCAGTATTTT; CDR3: CSARDIQGGHTDTQYF
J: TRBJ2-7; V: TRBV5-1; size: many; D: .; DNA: TGCGCCAGCAGTCGGGGGCTCCCCTACGAGCAGTACTTC; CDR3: CASSRGLPYEQYF
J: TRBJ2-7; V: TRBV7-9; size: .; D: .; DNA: TGTGCCAGCAGCTCTTCTGGAGGGGAGGACGAGCAGTACTTC; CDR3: CASSSSGGEDEQYF
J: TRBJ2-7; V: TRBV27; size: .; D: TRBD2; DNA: TGTGCCAGCAGTACCGGGACTATCATTTACGAGCAGTACTTC; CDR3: CASSTGTIIYEQYF
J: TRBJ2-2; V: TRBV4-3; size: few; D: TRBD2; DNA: TGCGCCAGCAGCCTAGACATAGGACTAGCGGCTAACACCGGGGAGCTGTTTTTT; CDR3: CASSLDIGLAANTGELFF
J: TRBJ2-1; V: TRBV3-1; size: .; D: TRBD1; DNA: TGTGCCAGCAGCCAACGGGACAGGGGGAATGAGCAGTTCTTC; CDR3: CASSQRDRGNEQFF
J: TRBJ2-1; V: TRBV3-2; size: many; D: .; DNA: TGTGCCAGCAGCCACCTTCTTGCGGGAGGGGTAGATGAGCAGTTCTTC; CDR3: CASSHLLAGGVDEQFF
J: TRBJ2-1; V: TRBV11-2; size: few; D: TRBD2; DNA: TGTGCCAGCAGCTTAGAGGGACTAGCGGGAGTATACGAGCAGTTCTTC; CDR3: CASSLEGLAGVYEQFF
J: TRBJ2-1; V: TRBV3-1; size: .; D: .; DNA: TGTGCCAGCAGCCAAGATAATGTTCGGGGACATGAGCAGTTCTTC; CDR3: CASSQDNVRGHEQFF
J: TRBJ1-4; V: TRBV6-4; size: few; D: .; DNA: TGTGCCAGCAGCGCGACAGGTTCAACTAATGAAAAACTGTTTTTT; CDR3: CASSATGSTNEKLFF
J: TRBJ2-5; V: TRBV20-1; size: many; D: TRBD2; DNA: TGCAGTGCTCGAGCGGGAGGGCCGAAAGAGACCCAGTACTTC; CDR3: CSARAGGPKETQYF
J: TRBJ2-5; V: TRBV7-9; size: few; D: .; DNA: TGTGCCAGCAGCTTAGGTGACTTC; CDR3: CASSLGDF
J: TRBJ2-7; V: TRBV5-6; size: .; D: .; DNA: TGTGCCAGCAGCTTGTTTTTGAGGACCCCGCACTACGAGCAGTACTTC; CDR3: CASSLFLRTPHYEQYF
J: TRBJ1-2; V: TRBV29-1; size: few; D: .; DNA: TGCAGCTCACCGGACCCTTCGGGCTATGGCTACACCTTC; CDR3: CSSPDPSGYGYTF
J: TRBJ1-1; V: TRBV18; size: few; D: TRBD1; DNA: TGTGCCAGCTCATCAGGGACAGGGAGCCCTTTCTTT; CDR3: CASSSGTGSPFF
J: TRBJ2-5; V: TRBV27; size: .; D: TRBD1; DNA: TGTGCCAGCAGTCAAGGTGGACAGGGTCAGACCCAGTACTTC; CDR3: CASSQGGQGQTQYF
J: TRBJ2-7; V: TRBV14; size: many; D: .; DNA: TGTGCCAGCAGCCAAGATACCCGGGGATCCGAGCAGTACTTC; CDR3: CASSQDTRGSEQYF
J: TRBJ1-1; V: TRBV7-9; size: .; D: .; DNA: TGTGCCAGCGTGGCTGGGTGGGGGGAGAACACTGAAGCTTTCTTT; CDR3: CASVAGWGENTEAFF
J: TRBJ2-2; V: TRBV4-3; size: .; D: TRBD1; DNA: TGCGCCAGCAGCCAAGACCAAGGGACAGGACAGGCCGGGGAGCTGTTTTTT; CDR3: CASSQDQGTGQAGELFF
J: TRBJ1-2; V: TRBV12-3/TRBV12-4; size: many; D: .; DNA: TGTGCCAGTAGTTTAGGCTCAGCTTATGGCTACACCTTC; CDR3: CASSLGSAYGYTF
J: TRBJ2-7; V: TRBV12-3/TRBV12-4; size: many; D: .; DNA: TGTGCCAGCAGTTCATATAGGTACGAGCAGTACTTC; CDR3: CASSSYRYEQYF
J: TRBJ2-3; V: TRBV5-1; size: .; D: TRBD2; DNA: TGCGCCAGCAGCGCGGGGACTAGCCCCACAGATACGCAGTATTTT; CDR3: CASSAGTSPTDTQYF
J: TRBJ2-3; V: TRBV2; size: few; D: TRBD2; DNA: TGTGCCAGCAGTGAACGAGCGGGGGGGCGGACAGATACGCAGTATTTT; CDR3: CASSERAGGRTDTQYF
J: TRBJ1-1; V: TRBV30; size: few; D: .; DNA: TGTGCCTGGAGTGTACGTAGGTCAGGGCAAACCTTGAACACTGAAGCTTTCTTT; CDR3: CAWSVRRSGQTLNTEAFF
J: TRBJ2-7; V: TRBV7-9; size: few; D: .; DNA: TGTGCCAGCAGCTTGTACGGAAAAGACGAGCAGTACTTC; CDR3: CASSLYGKDEQYF
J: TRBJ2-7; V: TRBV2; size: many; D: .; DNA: TGTGCCAGCAGTGAAAAGGCTATCTCCTACGAGCAGTACTTC; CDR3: CASSEKAISYEQYF
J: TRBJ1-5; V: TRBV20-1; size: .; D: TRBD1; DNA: TGCAGTGCATCCAGGGGGTACGATCAGCCCCAGCATTTT; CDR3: CSASRGYDQPQHF
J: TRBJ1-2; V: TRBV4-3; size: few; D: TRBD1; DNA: TGCGCCAGCAGCCAGACGGGACAGGGGATCTATGGCTACACCTTC; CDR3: CASSQTGQGIYGYTF
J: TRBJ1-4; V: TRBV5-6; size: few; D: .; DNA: TGTGCCAGCAGCCAATCTGGGACAAGCGGTGAAAAACTGTTTTTT; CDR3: CASSQSGTSGEKLFF
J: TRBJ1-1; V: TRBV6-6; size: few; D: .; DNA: TGTGCCAGCAGTTACCGATCAGACACTGAAGCTTTCTTT; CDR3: CASSYRSDTEAFF
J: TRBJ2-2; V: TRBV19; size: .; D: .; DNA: TGTGCCAGTAGTTTCAACAGAAACACCGGGGAGCTGTTTTTT; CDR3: CASSFNRNTGELFF
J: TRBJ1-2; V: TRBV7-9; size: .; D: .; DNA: TGTGCCAGCAGCTTATCAGAGGGAAACTATGGCTACACCTTC; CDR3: CASSLSEGNYGYTF
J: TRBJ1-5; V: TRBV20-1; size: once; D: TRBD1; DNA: TGCAGTGCGAGGGACAGGGGGCACCGCAATCAGCCCCAGCATTTT; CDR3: CSARDRGHRNQPQHF
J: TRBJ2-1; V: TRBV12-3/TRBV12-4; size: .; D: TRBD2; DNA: TGTGCCAGCGGGGGGCGGGGGGGCAATGAGCAGTTCTTC; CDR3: CASGGRGGNEQFF
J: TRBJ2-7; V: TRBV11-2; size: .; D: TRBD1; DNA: TGTGCCAGCAGCTTTTCCTCGGGACAGGGGGCCTACGAGCAGTACTTC; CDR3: CASSFSSGQGAYEQYF
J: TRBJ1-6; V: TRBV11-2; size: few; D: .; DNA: TGTGCCAGCAGCTCGCAAAATTCACCCCTCCACTTT; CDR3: CASSSQNSPLHF
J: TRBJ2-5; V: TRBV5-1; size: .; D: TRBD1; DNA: TGCGCCAGCAGCTCGGGACAGTATCAAGAGACCCAGTACTTC; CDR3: CASSSGQYQETQYF
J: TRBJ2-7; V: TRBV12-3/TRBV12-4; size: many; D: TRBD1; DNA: TGTGCCAGCAGTTTTTACGGGACAGGGAAGGGCGAGCAGTACTTC; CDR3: CASSFYGTGKGEQYF
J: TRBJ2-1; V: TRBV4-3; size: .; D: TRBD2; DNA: TGCGCCAGCAGCCAAGATTGGCTAGCGGGAGCTCGTGAGCAGTTCTTC; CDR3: CASSQDWLAGAREQFF
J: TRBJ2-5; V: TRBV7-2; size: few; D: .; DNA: TGTGCCAGCAGCTTAGGAGGATCCGGGACAGAGACCCAGTACTTC; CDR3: CASSLGGSGTETQYF